The 15 T cell receptor beta chains given below trace back to one sample, sequenced in a study of shared clonotypes between healthy human individuals. The table came from immunoSEQ multiplex PCR; TCRdb's copy has only in-frame clones and leaves some out. The sample lists around 700,000 clones; under 80% were seen once. The sequenced material came from memory CD4+ T cells sorted from blood. Described subset: CD45RA-negative fraction. These receptors all stem from a woman aged 25 to 39 in good health.

The chain employs TRBV7-7 and TRBJ2-2; D ambiguous. This CDR3 comprises 13 residues. V was cut by 5 bases and J by 5 bases, with 9 bases left in between. The V gene's germline CDR1 is SSHAT and CDR2 FNYEAQ (reference sequence). For the CDR3, the DNA is TGTGCCAGCAGCCTCGACTGGACCGGGGAGCTGTTTTTT. It yields the protein CASSLDWTGELFF.

This clone was seen more than once but under ten times. Other DNA sequences in the sample encode the same CDR3. This chain connects TRBV5-1 to TRBJ1-3; the D is unclear. This CDR3 has 13 residues. Trimming took 2 bases from V and 0 from J, leaving 3 bases between them. CDR1 and CDR2 from the germline V gene are SGHRS and YFSETQ. The CDR3: CASSFDSGNTIYF. The CDR3 DNA is TGCGCCAGCAGCTTTGACTCTGGAAACACCATATATTTT. The full variable domain, rest sourced from reference TRBV5-1 and TRBJ1-3, is KAGVTQTPRYLIKTRGQQVTLSCSPISGHRSVSWYQQTPGQGLQFLFEYFSETQRNKGNFPGRFSGRQFSNSRSEMNVSTLELGDSALYLCASSFDSGNTIYFGEGSWLTVV.

The V gene is TRBV6-1, the J gene TRBJ1-5; D is unresolved. Germline CDR1 is MNHNS and CDR2 is SASEGT. Trimming took off 2 bases at V and 7 bases at J, with 15 bases between the two ends. CDR3 length: 15 amino acids. The CDR3 coding sequence is TGTGCCAGCAGTGAAATAAGAGGGTCCGCCCAGCCCCAGCATTTT. This sequence encodes CASSEIRGSAQPQHF.

This CDR3 is CASSFDRGAINEQFF. CDR3 in DNA: TGCGCCAGCAGTTTCGACAGAGGGGCAATTAATGAGCAGTTCTTC. The chain joins TRBV10-1 to TRBJ2-1; D might be TRBD1 or TRBD2, each matching 5 bases. This CDR3 region has 15 residues. From germline, CDR1 is WNHNN and CDR2 SYGVQD (reference sequence). V lost 5 bases and J lost 7, with 18 bases in between.

The chain couples TRBV28 to TRBJ1-2; no reliable D call. The CDR3 is 13 residues long. Germline V gene sequence: CDR1 MDHEN, CDR2 SYDVKM. The V end lost 7 bases, the J end lost 1 base, and 10 bases lay between the germline ends. CDR3 nucleotide sequence: TGTGCCAGCACCCAACAGAGTAACTATGGCTACACCTTC. This gives the protein CASTQQSNYGYTF.

This chain's CDR3 is CASSIQGPLQETQYF. CDR3 DNA sequence: TGTGCCAGTAGTATTCAGGGCCCCCTTCAAGAGACCCAGTACTTC. The gene calls are TRBV19 and TRBJ2-5, with TRBD1 as a possible D gene (5 bases). The CDR3 spans 15 residues. V dropped 3 bases and J dropped 2 bases, with 13 bases sitting between them. Germline V gene lookup returns CDR1 LNHDA and CDR2 SQIVND (reference sequence).

The CDR3 sequence is CASSELGSQGLSGNTIYF. DNA for the CDR3: TGTGCCAGCAGTGAATTAGGGTCACAGGGGCTCTCTGGAAACACCATATATTTT. This chain links TRBV25-1 with TRBJ1-3; 7 bases match TRBD1. Germline V CDR1 and CDR2: MGHDK, SYGVNS. The CDR3 loop spans 18 amino acids. V lost 1 base and J lost 0; bases outside the gene matches: 9.

In this sample, this clone turned up many times. The DNA of the CDR3 is TGTGCCAGCAGCCTCAGGACTAGCGGGGCCAGCTCCTACAATGAGCAGTTCTTC. It translates to CASSLRTSGASSYNEQFF. V gene TRBV7-8 combines with J gene TRBJ2-1, with 12 bases identical to TRBD2. The trim removed 5 bases at V and 0 bases at J, leaving 8 bases unmatched. CDR3 length equals 18 residues. The germline gives CDR1 SGHVS, CDR2 FQNEAQ.

The sample holds a few counts of this clone. The V gene is TRBV5-4, the J gene TRBJ1-2; D unresolved. From germline, CDR1 is SGHNT and CDR2 YYREEE (reference sequence). V was trimmed by 2 bases and J by 3 bases, leaving 8 bases between them. CDR3 length: 13 residues. The CDR3 spells CASSFGRDYGYTF. The CDR3 coding sequence is TGTGCCAGCAGCTTCGGGAGGGACTATGGCTACACCTTC.

This clone was observed a few times. The rearrangement uses TRBV5-1 and TRBJ1-1; D may be TRBD1 (5 bases). The CDR3 totals 15 residues. From germline, CDR1 is SGHRS and CDR2 YFSETQ. Trimming removed 5 bases at V and 4 bases at J, with 18 bases between. The CDR3 region is CASRGYEGRGTEAFF. CDR3 coding DNA: TGCGCCAGCAGGGGATATGAGGGGAGGGGCACTGAAGCTTTCTTT.

The chain has TRBV19 and TRBJ1-5; D ambiguous. Germline V gene data show CDR1 as LNHDA and CDR2 as SQIVND (reference sequence). The CDR3 consists of 12 residues. The germline V and J ends were trimmed by 1 base and 6 bases, with 4 bases remaining between them. The CDR3 loop is CASSIGGQPQHF. The CDR3 DNA follows: TGTGCCAGTAGTATAGGGGGTCAGCCCCAGCATTTT.

V and J are TRBV6-5 and TRBJ1-5; perhaps TRBD1 as D (5 bases). This CDR3 is built from 15 residues. CDR1 is MNHEY, CDR2 SVGAGI, per germline. The V end was cut by 6 bases, the J end by 11 bases, with 23 bases between. The CDR3 sequence: CASSATWDRQSAQHF. CDR3 DNA sequence: TGTGCCAGCAGCGCCACTTGGGACCGCCAGTCGGCCCAGCATTTT.

The chain has TRBV10-3 and TRBJ2-7; perhaps TRBD1 as D (6 bases). The CDR3 runs to 14 residues. V gave up 6 bases and J gave up 5 bases, with 17 bases separating them. Looked up from germline, CDR1 is ENHRY and CDR2 is SYGVKD. The CDR3 sequence is CAISNLQQGDEQYF. Written as DNA, the CDR3 is TGTGCCATCAGCAACCTACAACAGGGAGACGAGCAGTACTTC.

This chain connects TRBV27 to TRBJ2-5; 8 bases match TRBD1. TRBJ2-7 matches the DNA end more closely, so the J call is doubtful. This CDR3 contains 16 residues. Per germline, CDR1 MNHEY and CDR2 SMNVEV (reference sequence). The DNA of the CDR3 is TGTGCCAGCAGTTCTCCTCGACAGGGGCCCGGGTACGAGCAGTACTTC. This gives the protein CASSSPRQGPGYEQYF.

This chain uses TRBV19 with TRBJ2-5, with 8 bases aligning to TRBD2. V was clipped by 3 bases and J by 2 bases; unmatched bases: 8. The CDR3 has 16 residues. CDR1 LNHDA and CDR2 SQIVND come from the germline V gene (reference sequence). Written as DNA, the CDR3 is TGTGCCAGTAGTATTAGGGTGAGCGGGGGACAAGAGACCCAGTACTTC. This gives the protein CASSIRVSGGQETQYF.